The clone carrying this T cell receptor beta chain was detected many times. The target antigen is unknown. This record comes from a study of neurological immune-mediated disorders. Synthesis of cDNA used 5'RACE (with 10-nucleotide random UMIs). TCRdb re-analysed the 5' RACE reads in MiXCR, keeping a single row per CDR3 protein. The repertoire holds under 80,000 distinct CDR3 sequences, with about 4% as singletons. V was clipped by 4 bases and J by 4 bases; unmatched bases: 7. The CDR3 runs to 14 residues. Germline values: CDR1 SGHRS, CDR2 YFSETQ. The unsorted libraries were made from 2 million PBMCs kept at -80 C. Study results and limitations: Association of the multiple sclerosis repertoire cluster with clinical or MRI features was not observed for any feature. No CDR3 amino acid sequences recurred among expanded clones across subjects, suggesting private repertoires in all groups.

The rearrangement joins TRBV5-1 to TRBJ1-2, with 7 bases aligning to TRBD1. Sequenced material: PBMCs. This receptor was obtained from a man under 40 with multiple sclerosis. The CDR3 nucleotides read TGCGCCAGCAGCACACGACAGGGCGGCTATGGCTACACCTTC. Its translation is CASSTRQGGYGYTF.